The 23 T cell receptor beta chains below all came from one sample that was sequenced in a study of blood T cell repertoires in COVID-19. Only in-frame clones appear in the TCRdb table, and some are missing; sequencing was by immunoSEQ multiplex PCR. The profile covers over 200,000 clones, with around 92% appearing a single time and around 4% taken by the ten largest. The source material was PBMCs or T cells enriched from blood (not recorded which). These receptors originate from a woman in her thirties with acute COVID-19.

CDR3 sequence (DNA): TGTGCCAGCAGTCCCTGGGACAGCCAAGAGACCCAGTACTTC. Translation gives CASSPWDSQETQYF. The J gene is TRBJ2-5, the V gene TRBV28, with TRBD1 matching over 7 bases. From germline, CDR1 is MDHEN and CDR2 SYDVKM. The length of the CDR3 is 14 residues. The V segment lost 5 bases and the J segment 1 base; nucleotides outside the gene matches: 4.

The sample holds one count of this clone. The V call is TRBV6-5, the J call TRBJ2-1, with D maybe TRBD1 (8 bases). The V gene's germline CDR1 is MNHEY and CDR2 SVGAGI. There are 14 residues in the CDR3. Trimming took 0 bases from V and 8 from J, leaving 11 bases between them. CDR3 in amino acids: CASSYSTGGDEQFF. The CDR3 region has the DNA TGTGCCAGCAGTTACTCCACAGGGGGGGATGAGCAGTTCTTC.

This chain links TRBV19 with TRBJ1-6; D is uncertain. Germline-derived CDR1 and CDR2 are LNHDA and SQIVND (reference sequence). V was pared by 3 bases and J by 0 bases, with 9 bases between. The CDR3 has 16 residues. Here the CDR3 DNA reads TGTGCCAGTAGTATTATGGCGGTCTCCTATAATTCACCCCTCCACTTT. Its translation: CASSIMAVSYNSPLHF.

The chain recombines TRBV11-2 with TRBJ1-2; 7 bases are a match to TRBD1. This CDR3 is built from 14 residues. The V segment lost 0 bases and the J segment 4 bases; nucleotides outside the gene matches: 2. The germline gives CDR1 SGHAT, CDR2 FQNNGV. CDR3 in DNA: TGTGCCAGCAGCTTAGAACAGGGGACCTATGGCTACACCTTC. Translated: CASSLEQGTYGYTF.

This rearrangement joins TRBV7-9 to TRBJ2-5; 7 bases are a match to TRBD1. The length of the CDR3 is 15 residues. Trimming cost V 3 bases and J 1 base; bases outside gene matches: 5. Germline lookup yields CDR1 SEHNR and CDR2 FQNEAQ (reference sequence). CDR3 residues: CASSLRTGAQETQYF. The DNA of the CDR3 is TGTGCCAGCAGCTTGAGAACAGGGGCCCAAGAGACCCAGTACTTC.

The J gene is TRBJ1-1, the V gene TRBV19, with D perhaps matching TRBD1 (5 bases). Trimming cost V 7 bases and J 4 bases, with 10 bases left between them. The CDR3 loop spans 12 amino acids. The germline V gene encodes CDR1 LNHDA and CDR2 SQIVND (reference sequence). The CDR3 nucleotides read TGTGCCAGTATGAGCAGGGTCACTGAAGCTTTCTTT. Translation gives CASMSRVTEAFF.

Written as DNA, the CDR3 is TGTGCCAGCAGCATCACAGGGTTTTCTAATGAAAAACTGTTTTTT. This translates into CASSITGFSNEKLFF. The chain joins TRBV28 to TRBJ1-4, with a possible D match to TRBD1 (6 bases). The ends were cut back, 6 bases at V and 3 bases at J, with 14 bases in the middle. From germline, CDR1 is MDHEN and CDR2 SYDVKM. This CDR3 contains 15 residues. Full variable domain (missing parts from reference TRBV28 and TRBJ1-4): DVKVTQSSRYLVKRTGEKVFLECVQDMDHENMFWYRQDPGLGLRLIYFSYDVKMKEKGDIPEGYSVSREKKERFSLILESASTNQTSMYLCASSITGFSNEKLFFGSGTQLSVL.

This chain connects TRBV7-2 to TRBJ2-2, with D unresolved. Per the germline V gene, CDR1 is SGHTA and CDR2 is FQGNSA. The CDR3 spans 15 residues. The ends were cut back, 4 bases at V and 7 bases at J, with 16 bases in the middle. CDR3 bases: TGTGCCAGCAGCTCACGTACCCTTGAGGTCGGGGAGCTGTTTTTT. Translation gives CASSSRTLEVGELFF.

The chain combines TRBV9 with TRBJ1-6; tentatively, D is TRBD1 (5 bases). Germline V lookup: CDR1 SGDLS, CDR2 YYNGEE. The CDR3 covers 18 residues. Trimming removed 1 base at V and 7 bases at J, with 21 bases between. CDR3 nucleotide sequence: TGTGCCAGCAGCGTATCCCCGCGGCAGGGCCATTGGAATTCACCCCTCCACTTT. Translated, it gives CASSVSPRQGHWNSPLHF. Together with reference TRBV9 and TRBJ1-6, the CDR3 gives the full variable domain: DSGVTQTPKHLITATGQRVTLRCSPRSGDLSVYWYQQSLDQGLQFLIQYYNGEERAKGNILERFSAQQFPDLHSELNLSSLELGDSALYFCASSVSPRQGHWNSPLHFGNGTRLTVT.

The chain employs TRBV3-1 (or the pseudogene TRBV3-2) and TRBJ2-5, with D tentatively TRBD1 (6 bases). Germline CDR1 reads LGHDT; CDR2 reads YNNKEL (reference sequence). V lost 8 bases to trimming and J lost 4 bases, with 11 bases between them. The CDR3 sequence is 12 residues long. The DNA of the CDR3 is TGTGCCAGCGAGGGGGATGGAGAGACCCAGTACTTC. This translates into CASEGDGETQYF.

This clone was recorded a few times. The V and J genes are TRBV11-2 and TRBJ1-2; D gene ambiguous. V was cut by 0 bases and J by 4 bases, with 12 bases left in between. From germline, CDR1 is SGHAT and CDR2 FQNNGV. CDR3 size: 15 residues. The CDR3 coding sequence is TGTGCCAGCAGCTTAGATCTCGAAGCCGGCTATGGCTACACCTTC. It codes for CASSLDLEAGYGYTF.

This chain links TRBV7-8 with TRBJ2-2, with 9 positions matching TRBD2. V was clipped by 5 bases and J by 5 bases; unmatched bases: 6. The CDR3 is 15 residues long. CDR1 SGHVS and CDR2 FQNEAQ come from the germline V gene. CDR3 coding DNA: TGTGCCAGCAGCCAGCGGGGGGCCCAGACCGGGGAGCTGTTTTTT. Amino acids: CASSQRGAQTGELFF.

The chain recombines TRBV10-1 with TRBJ2-1; 7 bases are a match to TRBD2. This CDR3 has 15 residues. V trimming: 2 bases; J trimming: 6 bases; junction bases outside the gene matches: 7. The germline CDR1 and CDR2 sequences are WNHNN and SYGVQD (reference sequence). CDR3 sequence: CASSEKGLGGNEQFF. CDR3 bases: TGCGCCAGCAGTGAGAAAGGACTAGGAGGCAATGAGCAGTTCTTC.

This sequence joins TRBV28 and TRBJ1-2, with D tentatively TRBD1 (6 bases). Germline V gene lookup returns CDR1 MDHEN and CDR2 SYDVKM. V shed 2 bases and J shed 3 bases, with 7 bases lying between them. This CDR3 region has 13 residues. The CDR3 region has the DNA TGTGCCAGCAGTTTAAGACAGGACTATGGCTACACCTTC. As protein: CASSLRQDYGYTF.

The rearrangement uses TRBV7-9 and TRBJ2-7; D gene uncertain. Germline lookup yields CDR1 SEHNR and CDR2 FQNEAQ (reference sequence). The CDR3 runs to 14 residues. The ends were cut back, 1 base at V and 2 bases at J, with 9 bases in the middle. Written as DNA, the CDR3 is TGTGCCAGCAGCTTAGACTTGCGCCCCTACGAGCAGTACTTC. Amino acid sequence: CASSLDLRPYEQYF.

The rearrangement uses TRBV4-3 and TRBJ2-6; TRBD1 matches at 9 bases. The J segment lost 0 bases and the V segment lost 4 bases, leaving 7 bases of the junction unmatched. Germline loops: CDR1 LGHNA, CDR2 YSLEER. CDR3 length equals 18 residues. The DNA of the CDR3 is TGCGCCAGCAGCCGGCGGGACAGGGACTTCTCTGGGGCCAACGTCCTGACTTTC. It translates to CASSRRDRDFSGANVLTF.

This chain connects TRBV5-5 to TRBJ2-4, with 7 nucleotides matching TRBD2. CDR3 size: 16 residues. CDR1 is SGHKS, CDR2 YYEKEE, per germline (reference sequence). Losses at the gene ends were 0 bases for V and 6 bases for J; bases not matched to a gene: 9. CDR3 DNA: TGTGCCAGCAGCTTGGGTGGGAGGGCGGTTGGAAACATTCAGTACTTC. Translated, it gives CASSLGGRAVGNIQYF.

The V and J genes are TRBV18 and TRBJ1-1; tentative D call: TRBD1 (5 bases). V was shortened by 8 bases and J by 7 bases, with 11 bases between the two germline ends. This CDR3 has 11 amino acids. Germline CDR1 and CDR2: KGHSH and LQKENI. CDR3 region: CASTDTLEAFF. CDR3 coding DNA: TGTGCCAGCACGGACACCCTTGAAGCTTTCTTT.

This sequence joins TRBV4-1 and TRBJ1-1; D uncertain. V lost 0 bases and J lost 1, with 12 bases in between. The CDR3 runs to 16 residues. The germline V gene encodes CDR1 MGHRA and CDR2 YSYEKL. DNA of the CDR3: TGCGCCAGCAGCCAAGATCACGTCGTGAGGAACACTGAAGCTTTCTTT. Its protein is CASSQDHVVRNTEAFF.

This chain connects TRBV12-3 or TRBV12-4 to TRBJ1-2; D not resolved. This CDR3 is built from 13 residues. V lost 1 base, J lost 0 bases, and 3 bases lay in between. CDR3 in DNA: TGTGCCAGCAGTTTAGGGCCTAACTATGGCTACACCTTC. As protein: CASSLGPNYGYTF.

The chain combines TRBV4-3 with TRBJ2-1; TRBD2 might be the D (7 bases). Per germline, CDR1 LGHNA and CDR2 YSLEER. V was cut by 2 bases and J by 3 bases, with 17 bases left in between. The CDR3 is 17 amino acids. CDR3 coding DNA: TGCGCCAGCAGCCAACGGGGGGCCCCGTGGCGCTACAATGAGCAGTTCTTC. This gives the protein CASSQRGAPWRYNEQFF.

The chain uses TRBV15 and TRBJ1-1, with a weak D call TRBD1 (6 bases). The length of the CDR3 is 12 residues. The ends were cut back, 8 bases at V and 5 bases at J, with 12 bases in the middle. Germline V gene data show CDR1 as LNHNV and CDR2 as YYDKDF (reference sequence). This chain's CDR3 is CATEGGETEAFF. Written as DNA, the CDR3 is TGTGCCACCGAAGGGGGAGAGACTGAAGCTTTCTTT.

This sequence joins TRBV13 and TRBJ1-1; TRBD1 aligns across 8 bases. Trimming at V came to 1 base and at J to 1 base, leaving 2 bases not matched to a gene. This CDR3 spans 15 amino acids. The germline CDR1 and CDR2 sequences are PRHDT and FYEKMQ (reference sequence). This CDR3 reads CASSLVGTGNTEAFF. DNA of the CDR3: TGTGCCAGCAGCTTAGTAGGGACAGGGAACACTGAAGCTTTCTTT.